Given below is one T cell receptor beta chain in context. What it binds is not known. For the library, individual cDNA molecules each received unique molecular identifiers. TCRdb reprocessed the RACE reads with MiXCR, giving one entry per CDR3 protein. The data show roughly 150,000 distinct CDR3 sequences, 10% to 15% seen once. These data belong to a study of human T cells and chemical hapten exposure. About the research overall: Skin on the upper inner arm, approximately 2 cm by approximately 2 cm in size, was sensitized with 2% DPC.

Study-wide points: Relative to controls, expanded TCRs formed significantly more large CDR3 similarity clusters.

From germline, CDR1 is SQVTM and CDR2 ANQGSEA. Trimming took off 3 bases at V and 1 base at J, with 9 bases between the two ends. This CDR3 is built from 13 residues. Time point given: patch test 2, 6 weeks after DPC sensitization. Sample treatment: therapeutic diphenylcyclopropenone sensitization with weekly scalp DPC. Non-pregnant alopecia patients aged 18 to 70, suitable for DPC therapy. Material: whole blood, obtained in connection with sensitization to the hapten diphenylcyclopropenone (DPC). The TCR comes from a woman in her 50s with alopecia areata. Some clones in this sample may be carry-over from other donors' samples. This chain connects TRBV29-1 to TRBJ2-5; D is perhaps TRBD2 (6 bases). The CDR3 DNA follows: TGCAGCGTTGACACTAGCCTCCAAGAGACCCAGTACTTC. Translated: CSVDTSLQETQYF.